These 24 T cell receptor beta chains share one sample of origin, sequenced in a study of Graves' ophthalmopathy and Graves' hyperthyroidism. Amplified material comprised TCR beta CDR3 regions derived from RNA transcripts. HTBI primers served in a first-round RT-PCR, which a second-round multiplex PCR followed. Each CDR3 protein is one row after TCRdb ran MiXCR on the multiplex PCR reads. In the table there are 600,000 to 950,000 distinct CDR3 sequences, about 44% of which are singletons. Sequencing was carried out using peripheral blood. All receptors derive from an adult man with Graves' ophthalmopathy.

In this sample, this clonotype turned up a few times. V usage is TRBV5-4 and J usage is TRBJ2-7; no clear D. From germline, CDR1 is SGHNT and CDR2 YYREEE (reference sequence). V was clipped by 4 bases and J by 7 bases, with 15 bases between them. The CDR3 has 13 residues. CDR3 residues: CASSQANTGEQYF. The CDR3 region has the DNA TGTGCCAGCAGCCAGGCAAACACCGGGGAGCAGTACTTC.

The J gene is TRBJ1-1, the V gene TRBV10-3; TRBD1 matches 7 bases. CDR1 and CDR2 from the germline V gene are ENHRY and SYGVKD. V shed 2 bases, J shed 7 bases, and the junction held 7 bases outside the gene matches. The CDR3 has 14 residues. The CDR3 is CAISEGLQGNEAFF. CDR3 nucleotide sequence: TGTGCCATCAGTGAGGGCCTACAGGGGAATGAAGCTTTCTTT.

A remark on this clonotype: It is likely a read error, because the conserved phenylalanine at the end of the CDR3 is missing. Because the CDR3's place on the DNA is in doubt, the DNA is left out and the CDR3 is given as listed by TCRdb. The genes are TRBV2 and TRBJ1-5. Germline-derived CDR1 and CDR2 are SNHLY and FYNNEI. The CDR3 is 8 residues long, ends included. The CDR3 reads CASSERAK.

A few counts support this clonotype. The chain carries TRBV11-2 and TRBJ1-5; D is perhaps TRBD1 (5 bases). Trimming removed 4 bases at V and 3 bases at J, with 16 bases between. The CDR3 spans 16 residues. The V gene's germline CDR1 is SGHAT and CDR2 FQNNGV. The chain's CDR3 is CASSSGTAEPNQPQHF. The CDR3 DNA reads as TGTGCCAGCAGCTCCGGGACGGCGGAGCCCAATCAGCCCCAGCATTTT.

This clonotype was seen ten or more times. The V gene is TRBV7-9, the J gene TRBJ1-6; no firm D call. CDR1 and CDR2 from the germline V gene are SEHNR and FQNEAQ (reference sequence). This CDR3 has 11 amino acids. The V end was cut by 4 bases, the J end by 14 bases, with 9 bases between. For the CDR3, the DNA is TGTGCCAGCAGCTCCGATCACACCCTCCACTTT. This codes for CASSSDHTLHF.

The chain uses TRBV6-5 and TRBJ2-5; D unresolved. From germline, CDR1 is MNHEY and CDR2 SVGAGI. Trimming left V 4 bases short and J 5 bases short, with 11 bases between. This CDR3 is built from 13 residues. The CDR3 spells CASSFRTRETQYF. The CDR3 nucleotides are TGTGCCAGCAGTTTTCGGACCAGGGAGACCCAGTACTTC.

This clonotype was seen at least ten times. The chain combines TRBV2 with TRBJ1-1, with TRBD1 as a possible D gene (5 bases). V lost 4 bases and J lost 0, with 9 bases in between. Germline lookup yields CDR1 SNHLY and CDR2 FYNNEI. This CDR3 is built from 14 residues. The CDR3 coding sequence is TGTGCCAGCAGTGTGGAGGGGCTGAACACTGAAGCTTTCTTT. It encodes CASSVEGLNTEAFF.

This clonotype was seen repeatedly, ten times or more. The chain links TRBV29-1 to TRBJ1-4; D is uncertain. Germline CDR1 reads SQVTM; CDR2 reads ANQGSEA. Trimming pared 7 bases from V and 5 bases from J, leaving 14 bases between. This CDR3 is 13 amino acids long. The CDR3 region has the DNA TGCAGCGCGACTAAGGACGCGAATGAAAAACTGTTTTTT. Translating gives CSATKDANEKLFF.

The V gene is TRBV19, the J gene TRBJ2-6; D is tentatively TRBD1 or TRBD2 (5 bases each). V gave up 10 bases and J gave up 1 base, with 20 bases separating them. The CDR3 is made up of 17 amino acids. The V gene's germline CDR1 is LNHDA and CDR2 SQIVND (reference sequence). The CDR3 DNA sequence: TGTGCCACCCTACCAACGGGACGGGGATCTGGGGCCAACGTCCTGACTTTC. Amino acid sequence: CATLPTGRGSGANVLTF.

This clonotype was seen many times. The chain uses TRBV2 and TRBJ1-1; D is possibly TRBD1 (5 bases). Trimming pared 4 bases from V and 2 bases from J, leaving 11 bases between. The CDR3 totals 14 residues. From germline, CDR1 is SNHLY and CDR2 FYNNEI. The CDR3 coding sequence is TGTGCCAGCAGTGTAGGACACCTAAACACTGAAGCTTTCTTT. Protein product: CASSVGHLNTEAFF. Looking up the rest from reference TRBV2 and TRBJ1-1 gives the full variable domain: EPEVTQTPSHQVTQMGQEVILRCVPISNHLYFYWYRQILGQKVEFLVSFYNNEISEKSEIFDDQFSVERPDGSNFTLKIRSTKLEDSAMYFCASSVGHLNTEAFFGQGTRLTVV.

The chain has TRBV29-1 and TRBJ1-2, with TRBD1 matching over 10 bases. This CDR3 has 11 amino acids. The V gene's germline CDR1 is SQVTM and CDR2 ANQGSEA. The DNA of the CDR3 is TGCAGAGAAGGGACAGGGGAGGGCTACACCTTC. This encodes CREGTGEGYTF. Complete variable domain (other parts from reference TRBV29-1 and TRBJ1-2): SAVISQKPSRDICQRGTSLTIQCQVDSQVTMMFWYRQQPGQSLTLIATANQGSEATYESGFVIDKFPISRPNLTFSTLTVSNMSPEDSSIYLCREGTGEGYTFGSGTRLTVV.

This clonotype occurred many times. The V gene is TRBV7-9, the J gene TRBJ2-6; a possible D gene is TRBD1 (5 bases). The V end was cut by 4 bases, the J end by 2 bases, with 12 bases between. The CDR3 extends over 16 amino acids. In germline, CDR1 is SEHNR, CDR2 FQNEAQ (reference sequence). The CDR3 nucleotides are TGTGCCAGCAGCTGGACACTAAGGGCTGGGGCCAACGTCCTGACTTTC. Protein sequence: CASSWTLRAGANVLTF.

This clonotype was counted a few times. V usage is TRBV6-6 and J usage is TRBJ1-1, with D uncertain. CDR3 length: 15 residues. The V gene lost 6 bases and the J gene lost 1 base, with 15 bases spanning the gap. The germline V gene has CDR1 MNHNY and CDR2 SVGAGI (reference sequence). The CDR3 DNA is TGTGCCAGCAGCCTCGATTGGGATTCGAACACTGAAGCTTTCTTT. Amino acid sequence: CASSLDWDSNTEAFF.

The chain combines TRBV4-2 with TRBJ2-5, with D possibly TRBD1 on 7 matching bases. The germline V gene encodes CDR1 LGHNA and CDR2 YNFKEQ. Trimming stripped 4 bases from V and 5 bases from J, with 20 bases between. This CDR3 comprises 16 residues. CDR3 DNA: TGTGCCAGCAGCCGAACAGCGACAGGGACTTGGGAGACCCAGTACTTC. Protein: CASSRTATGTWETQYF.

The chain has TRBV7-2 and TRBJ1-1; no clear D gene. Germline V gene data show CDR1 as SGHTA and CDR2 as FQGNSA. The CDR3 runs 15 residues. V was pared by 1 base and J by 4 bases, with 13 bases between. The CDR3 spells CASSLDGGMGTEAFF. CDR3 sequence (DNA): TGTGCCAGCAGCTTAGACGGCGGGATGGGCACTGAAGCTTTCTTT.

The table lists this clonotype with a few counts. The chain carries TRBV7-9 and TRBJ2-3; D gene ambiguous. The germline V gene has CDR1 SEHNR and CDR2 FQNEAQ (reference sequence). V lost 1 base to trimming and J lost 0 bases, with 5 bases between them. The length of the CDR3 is 14 residues. The CDR3 sequence is CASSLDASTDTQYF. For the CDR3, the DNA is TGTGCCAGCAGCTTAGATGCTAGCACAGATACGCAGTATTTT. The full variable domain, completed using reference TRBV7-9 and TRBJ2-3, is DTGVSQNPRHKITKRGQNVTFRCDPISEHNRLYWYRQTLGQGPEFLTYFQNEAQLEKSRLLSDRFSAERPKGSFSTLEIQRTEQGDSAMYLCASSLDASTDTQYFGPGTRLTVL.

Turning to this clonotype: This could be a read error, since a much larger clone is one nucleotide away. The V and J genes are TRBV24-1 and TRBJ1-5, with D uncertain. Trimming took off 11 bases at V and 4 bases at J, with 17 bases between the two ends. CDR3 size: 14 residues. Germline V lookup: CDR1 KGHDR, CDR2 SFDVKD. In nucleotides, the CDR3 is TGTGCCAGCAGCCCGGTCCCTACGAATCAGCCCCAGCATTTT. Amino acid sequence: CASSPVPTNQPQHF.

This clonotype came up a few times. The chain uses TRBV7-9 and TRBJ2-5; no clear D. The CDR3 covers 15 residues. V was pared by 3 bases and J by 2 bases, with 13 bases between. Germline values: CDR1 SEHNR, CDR2 FQNEAQ (reference sequence). CDR3 loop: CASSFDAGRQETQYF. The CDR3 DNA follows: TGTGCCAGCAGCTTCGACGCAGGTAGACAAGAGACCCAGTACTTC.

This clonotype was detected ten times or more. Germline and junction disagree at one end, which may indicate a read error. The chain employs TRBV29-1 and TRBJ1-2; TRBD1 matches 8 bases. The CDR3 length is 12 residues. Germline V lookup: CDR1 SQVTM, CDR2 ANQGSEA. CDR3 in DNA: TGCAGCGTTTCGACAGGGGCGGGTCTAGATTCCTTC. Its translation is CSVSTGAGLDSF. Full variable domain (outside the CDR3, taken from reference TRBV29-1 and TRBJ1-2): SAVISQKPSRDICQRGTSLTIQCQVDSQVTMMFWYRQQPGQSLTLIATANQGSEATYESGFVIDKFPISRPNLTFSTLTVSNMSPEDSSIYLCSVSTGAGLDSFGSGTRLTVV.

This chain links TRBV20-1 with TRBJ2-3; TRBD2 is a possible D gene (6 bases). The CDR3 contains 15 residues. Between the trimmed V and J ends, which lost 0 bases and 4 bases, there was a span of 14 bases. Germline V gene data show CDR1 as DFQATT and CDR2 as SNEGSKA (reference sequence). CDR3 amino acids: CSARDASEGPDTQYF. Written as DNA, the CDR3 is TGCAGTGCTAGAGATGCGTCGGAGGGCCCAGATACGCAGTATTTT.

This rearrangement joins TRBV7-2 to TRBJ2-2, with 10 nucleotides matching TRBD1. CDR1 and CDR2 from the germline V gene are SGHTA and FQGNSA. The V segment lost 1 base and the J segment 4 bases; nucleotides outside the gene matches: 3. The CDR3 is 16 residues long. Here the CDR3 DNA reads TGTGCCAGCAGCTTAGGGGACAGGGGTGGCACCGGGGAGCTGTTTTTT. This translates into CASSLGDRGGTGELFF.

The rearrangement joins TRBV6-6 to TRBJ2-7, with D perhaps assigned TRBD1 or TRBD2 (5 bases each). This CDR3 is built from 13 residues. Germline V lookup: CDR1 MNHNY, CDR2 SVGAGI (reference sequence). The V and J ends lost 10 bases and 3 bases respectively, with 16 bases between them. The CDR3 bases are TGTGCCACAAACAGGCTGGCGGGCTACGAGCAGTACTTC. This encodes CATNRLAGYEQYF.

The V gene is TRBV7-2, the J gene TRBJ1-1; D gene uncertain. This CDR3 is 17 amino acids long. Looked up from germline, CDR1 is SGHTA and CDR2 is FQGNSA. Trimming shortened V by 2 bases and J by 1 base, and 17 bases separated the two germline ends. The CDR3 sequence is CASSLHLRRVRNTEAFF. Written as DNA, the CDR3 is TGTGCCAGCAGCTTACACCTTAGGAGAGTGAGGAACACTGAAGCTTTCTTT.

J is TRBJ2-6 and V is TRBV6-6, with 9 bases lining up with TRBD1. V was pared by 6 bases and J by 4 bases, with 7 bases of the junction left unmatched. Germline CDR1 reads MNHNY; CDR2 reads SVGAGI (reference sequence). CDR3 length equals 16 residues. The CDR3 DNA sequence: TGTGCCAGCAGACCGCGGACAGGGGCCGGGGCCAACGTCCTGACTTTC. As protein: CASRPRTGAGANVLTF.